This TCR beta chain stems from a study of cytomegalovirus exposure and HLA in healthy donors. Study results and caveats: High specificity and sensitivity for cytomegalovirus status were reported for the classifier. Earlier analysis yielded a pattern in which most TCR beta V segments were productive about 90% or about 30% of the time. Later on, an analysis tied about 17,000 TCR beta sequences to HLA alleles at 0.05 false discovery rate. For TCR beta chains, V- and J-gene trimming was later linked to a missense DCLRE1C variant.

PCR used 60 Vbeta primers and 13 Jbeta primers. Profiled with immunoSEQ multiplex PCR; TCRdb holds only in-frame clones, not every one. The sample holds 55,000 to 85,000 clones, approximately 80% seen once. In regard to this clone: The target antigen is unknown.

With 4 bases removed from V and 8 bases from J, the gap between germline ends came to 11 bases. This CDR3 contains 12 residues. Germline V CDR1 and CDR2: MGHDK, SYGVNS. This sequence originates from a man in his late teens or twenties in good health and CMV-seropositive. The genes are TRBV25-1 and TRBJ1-1; weak D call: TRBD1 (5 bases). Sequencing was done on a sample of PBMCs. The CDR3 nucleotides are TGTGCCAGCAGTGGTATGACAGAGGAAGCTTTCTTT. Protein product: CASSGMTEEAFF. Complete variable domain (other parts from reference TRBV25-1 and TRBJ1-1): EADIYQTPRYLVIGTGKKITLECSQTMGHDKMYWYQQDPGMELHLIHYSYGVNSTEKGDLSSESTVSRIRTEHFPLTLESARPSHTSQYLCASSGMTEEAFFGQGTRLTVV.